This T cell receptor beta chain came from a study of T cell repertoires in cytomegalovirus infection. Study context: It can be stated that public TCR beta signatures indicated CMV infection as well as a matching HLA type.

Study-wide points: Totalled public TCR beta family frequency picked out people who carried CMV plus the relevant HLA. The ex vivo response was dominated by HLA-C-restricted CMV-specific TCR beta clonotypes.

About this clonotype itself: Its specificity is unknown.

V lost 6 bases and J lost 0, with 12 bases in between. This CDR3 contains 16 residues. Germline-derived CDR1 and CDR2 are MNHNY and SVGAGI (reference sequence). From the reads, TCRdb called clonotypes with MiXCR, one entry per CDR3 protein. The sample shows hundreds of thousands of distinct CDR3 sequences, roughly 35% of them seen only once. The chain carries TRBV6-6 and TRBJ2-6; D unclear. The sequencing input was PBMCs. This TCR was recovered from a human donor in good health (CMV status not recorded). Some clones in this sample may be carry-over from other donors' samples. CDR3 amino acids: CASRREQSSGANVLTF. CDR3 DNA: TGTGCCAGCAGGCGCGAACAGAGCTCTGGGGCCAACGTCCTGACTTTC.